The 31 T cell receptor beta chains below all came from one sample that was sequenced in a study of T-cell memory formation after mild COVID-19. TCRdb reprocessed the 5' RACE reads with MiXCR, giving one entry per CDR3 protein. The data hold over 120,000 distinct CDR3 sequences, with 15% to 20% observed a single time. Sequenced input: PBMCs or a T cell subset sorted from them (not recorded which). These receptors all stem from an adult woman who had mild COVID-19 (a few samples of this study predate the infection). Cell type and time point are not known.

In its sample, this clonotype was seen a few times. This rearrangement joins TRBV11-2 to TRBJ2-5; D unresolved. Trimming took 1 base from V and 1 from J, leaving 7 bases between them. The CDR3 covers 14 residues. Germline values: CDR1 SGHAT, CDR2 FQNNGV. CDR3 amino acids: CASSLAQLQETQYF. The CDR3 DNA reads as TGTGCCAGCAGCTTAGCACAGCTCCAAGAGACCCAGTACTTC.

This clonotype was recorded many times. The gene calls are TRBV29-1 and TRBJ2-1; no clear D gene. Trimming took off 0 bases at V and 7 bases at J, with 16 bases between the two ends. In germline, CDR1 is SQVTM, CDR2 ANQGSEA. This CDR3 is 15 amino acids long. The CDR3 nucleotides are TGCAGCGTTGAAGACCCGGTGGGCAGAGGTAATGAGCAGTTCTTC. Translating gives CSVEDPVGRGNEQFF.

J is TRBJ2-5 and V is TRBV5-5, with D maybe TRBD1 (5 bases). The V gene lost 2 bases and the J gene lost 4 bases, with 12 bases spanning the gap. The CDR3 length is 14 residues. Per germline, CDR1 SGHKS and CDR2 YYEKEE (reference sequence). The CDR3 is CASSFYPGRETQYF. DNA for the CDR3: TGTGCCAGCAGCTTTTACCCAGGGCGAGAGACCCAGTACTTC.

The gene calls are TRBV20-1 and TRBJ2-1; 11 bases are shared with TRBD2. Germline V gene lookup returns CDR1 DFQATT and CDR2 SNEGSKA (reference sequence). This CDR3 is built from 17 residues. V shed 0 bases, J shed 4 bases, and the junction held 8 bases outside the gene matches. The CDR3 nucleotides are TGCAGTGCTAGAGATCCCACTAGCGGGAGAGGGTACAATGAGCAGTTCTTC. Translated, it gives CSARDPTSGRGYNEQFF.

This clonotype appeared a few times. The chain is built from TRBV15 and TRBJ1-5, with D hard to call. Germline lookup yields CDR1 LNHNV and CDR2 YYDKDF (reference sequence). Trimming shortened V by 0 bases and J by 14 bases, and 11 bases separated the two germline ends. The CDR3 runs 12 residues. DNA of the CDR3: TGTGCCACCAGCAGAGATTTAGGGCTCAAGCATTTT. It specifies CATSRDLGLKHF.

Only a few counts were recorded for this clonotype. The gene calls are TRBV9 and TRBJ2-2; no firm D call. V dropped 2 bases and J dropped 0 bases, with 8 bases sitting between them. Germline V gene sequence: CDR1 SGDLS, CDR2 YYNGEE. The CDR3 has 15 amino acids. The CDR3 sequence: CASSVGQSNTGELFF. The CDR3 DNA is TGTGCCAGCAGCGTTGGGCAGTCGAACACCGGGGAGCTGTTTTTT.

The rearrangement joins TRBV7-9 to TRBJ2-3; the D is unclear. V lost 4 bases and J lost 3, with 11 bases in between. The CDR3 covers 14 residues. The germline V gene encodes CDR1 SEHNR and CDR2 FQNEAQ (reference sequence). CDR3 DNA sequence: TGTGCCAGCAGCTCCGCCGGCCGGACAGATACGCAGTATTTT. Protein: CASSSAGRTDTQYF.

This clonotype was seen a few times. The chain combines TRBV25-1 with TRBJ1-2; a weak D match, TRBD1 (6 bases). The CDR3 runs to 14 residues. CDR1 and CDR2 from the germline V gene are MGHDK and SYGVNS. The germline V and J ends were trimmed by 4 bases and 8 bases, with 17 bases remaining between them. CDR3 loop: CASSAGGGISGYTF. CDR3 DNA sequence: TGTGCCAGCAGTGCTGGAGGGGGGATATCGGGCTACACCTTC.

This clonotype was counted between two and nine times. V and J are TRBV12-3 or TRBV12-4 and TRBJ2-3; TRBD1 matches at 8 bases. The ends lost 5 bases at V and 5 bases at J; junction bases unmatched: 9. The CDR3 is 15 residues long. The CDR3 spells CASSPAGGGGDTQYF. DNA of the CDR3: TGTGCCAGCAGTCCAGCAGGGGGCGGTGGAGATACGCAGTATTTT.

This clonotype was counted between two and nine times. The chain's CDR3 is CASSVVGQAEQYF. The CDR3 region has the DNA TGTGCCAGCAGCGTAGTTGGGCAGGCTGAGCAGTACTTC. This chain connects TRBV9 to TRBJ2-7, with D unresolved. V was cut by 0 bases and J by 7 bases, with 11 bases left in between. Germline V gene lookup returns CDR1 SGDLS and CDR2 YYNGEE. This CDR3 is 13 amino acids long.

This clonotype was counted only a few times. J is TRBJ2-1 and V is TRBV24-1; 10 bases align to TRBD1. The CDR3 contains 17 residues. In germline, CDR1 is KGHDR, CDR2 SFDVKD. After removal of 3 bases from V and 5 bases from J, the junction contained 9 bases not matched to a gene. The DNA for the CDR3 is TGTGCCACCAGTGATCTAGGGACAGGGGTGGGGGACAATGAGCAGTTCTTC. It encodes CATSDLGTGVGDNEQFF.

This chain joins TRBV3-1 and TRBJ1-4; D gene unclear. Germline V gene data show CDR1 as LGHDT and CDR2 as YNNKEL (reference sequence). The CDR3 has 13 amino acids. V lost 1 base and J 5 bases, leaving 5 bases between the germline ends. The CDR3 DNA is TGTGCCAGCAGCCAAGCAGGAAATGAAAAACTGTTTTTT. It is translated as CASSQAGNEKLFF.

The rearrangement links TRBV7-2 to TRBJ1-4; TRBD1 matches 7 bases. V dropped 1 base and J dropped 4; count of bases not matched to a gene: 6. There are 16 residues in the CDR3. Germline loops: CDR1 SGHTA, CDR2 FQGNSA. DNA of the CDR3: TGTGCCAGCAGCTTAGGAAGACAGGGCCGTAATGAAAAACTGTTTTTT. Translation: CASSLGRQGRNEKLFF.

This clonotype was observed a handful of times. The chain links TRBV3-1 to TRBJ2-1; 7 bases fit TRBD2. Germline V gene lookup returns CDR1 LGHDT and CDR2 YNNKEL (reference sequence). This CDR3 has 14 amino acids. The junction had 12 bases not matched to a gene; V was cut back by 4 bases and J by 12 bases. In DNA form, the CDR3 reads TGTGCCAGCAGCCGGGAGGGACTCAAACAGGCGCAGTTCTTC. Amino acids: CASSREGLKQAQFF.

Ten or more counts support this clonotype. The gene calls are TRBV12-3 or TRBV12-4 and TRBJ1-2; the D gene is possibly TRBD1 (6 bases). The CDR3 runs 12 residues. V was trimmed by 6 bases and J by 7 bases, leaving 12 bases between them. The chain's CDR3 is CASRQGGGGYTF. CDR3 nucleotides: TGTGCCAGCAGGCAGGGAGGGGGTGGCTACACCTTC.

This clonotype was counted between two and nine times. The CDR3 DNA is TGCAGTGCTAGAGAGGTCGGACCGCAAGAGACCCAGTACTTC. Amino acids: CSAREVGPQETQYF. The chain combines TRBV20-1 with TRBJ2-5; D is ambiguous. The CDR3 loop spans 14 amino acids. Germline CDR1 reads DFQATT; CDR2 reads SNEGSKA (reference sequence). With 0 bases removed from V and 2 bases from J, the gap between germline ends came to 10 bases.

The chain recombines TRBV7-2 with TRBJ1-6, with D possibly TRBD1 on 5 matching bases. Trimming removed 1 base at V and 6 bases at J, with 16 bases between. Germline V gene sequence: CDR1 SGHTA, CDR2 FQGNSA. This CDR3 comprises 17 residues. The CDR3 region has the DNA TGTGCCAGCAGCTTAGGGGCCTGGGGGAACGGTAATTCACCCCTCCACTTT. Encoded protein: CASSLGAWGNGNSPLHF.

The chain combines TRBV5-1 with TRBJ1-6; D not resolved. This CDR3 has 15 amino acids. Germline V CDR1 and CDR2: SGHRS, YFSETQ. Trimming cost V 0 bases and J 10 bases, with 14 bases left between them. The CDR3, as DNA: TGCGCCAGCAGCTTGGCCGGCAGGTCGTACTCACCCCTCCACTTT. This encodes CASSLAGRSYSPLHF.

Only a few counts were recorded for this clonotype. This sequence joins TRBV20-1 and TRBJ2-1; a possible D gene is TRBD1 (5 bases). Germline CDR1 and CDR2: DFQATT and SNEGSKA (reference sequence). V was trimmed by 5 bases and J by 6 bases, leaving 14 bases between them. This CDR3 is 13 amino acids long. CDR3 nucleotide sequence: TGCAGTGCTCGTGTCAGGGTCGGCAATGAGCAGTTCTTC. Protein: CSARVRVGNEQFF.

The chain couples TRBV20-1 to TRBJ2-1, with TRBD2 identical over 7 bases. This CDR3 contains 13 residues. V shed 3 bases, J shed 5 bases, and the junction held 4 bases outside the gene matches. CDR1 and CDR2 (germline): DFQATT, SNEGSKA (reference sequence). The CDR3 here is CSASLTSHNEQFF. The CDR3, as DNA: TGCAGTGCTAGCCTGACTAGCCACAATGAGCAGTTCTTC.

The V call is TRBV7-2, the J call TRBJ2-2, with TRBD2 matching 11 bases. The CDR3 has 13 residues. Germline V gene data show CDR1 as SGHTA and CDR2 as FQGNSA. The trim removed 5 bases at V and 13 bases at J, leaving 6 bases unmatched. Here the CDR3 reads CASSPGLAVWLFF. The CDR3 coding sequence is TGTGCCAGCAGCCCGGGACTAGCGGTATGGCTGTTTTTT. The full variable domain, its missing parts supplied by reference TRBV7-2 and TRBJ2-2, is GAGVSQSPSNKVTEKGKDVELRCDPISGHTALYWYRQSLGQGLEFLIYFQGNSAPDKSGLPSDRFSAERTGGSVSTLTIQRTQQEDSAVYLCASSPGLAVWLFFGEGSRLTVL.

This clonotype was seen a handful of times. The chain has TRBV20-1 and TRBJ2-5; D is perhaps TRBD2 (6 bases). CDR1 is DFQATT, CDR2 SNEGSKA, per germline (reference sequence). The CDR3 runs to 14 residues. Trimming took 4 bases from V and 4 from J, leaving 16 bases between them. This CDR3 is CSAIGTWGGETQYF. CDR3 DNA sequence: TGCAGTGCTATAGGAACTTGGGGAGGAGAGACCCAGTACTTC.

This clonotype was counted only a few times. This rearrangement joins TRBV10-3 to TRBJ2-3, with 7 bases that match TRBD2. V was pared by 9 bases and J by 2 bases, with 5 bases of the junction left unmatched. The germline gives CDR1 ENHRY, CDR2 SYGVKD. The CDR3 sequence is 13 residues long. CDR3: CAITRDYTDTQYF. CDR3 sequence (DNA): TGTGCCATAACCCGGGACTACACAGATACGCAGTATTTT.

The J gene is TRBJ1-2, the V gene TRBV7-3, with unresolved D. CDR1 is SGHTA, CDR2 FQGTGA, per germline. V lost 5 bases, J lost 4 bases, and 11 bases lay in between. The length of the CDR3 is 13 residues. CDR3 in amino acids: CASSPSGSYGYTF. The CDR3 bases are TGTGCCAGCAGCCCCTCGGGGAGCTATGGCTACACCTTC. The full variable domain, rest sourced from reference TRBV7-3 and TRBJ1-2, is GAGVSQTPSNKVTEKGKYVELRCDPISGHTALYWYRQSLGQGPEFLIYFQGTGAADDSGLPNDRFFAVRPEGSVSTLKIQRTERGDSAVYLCASSPSGSYGYTFGSGTRLTVV.

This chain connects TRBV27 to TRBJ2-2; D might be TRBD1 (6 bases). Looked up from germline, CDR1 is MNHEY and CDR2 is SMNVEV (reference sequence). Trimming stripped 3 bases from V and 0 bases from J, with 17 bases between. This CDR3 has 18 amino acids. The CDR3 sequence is CASSFSSPHRANTGELFF. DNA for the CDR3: TGTGCCAGCAGTTTCAGTTCACCCCACAGGGCGAACACCGGGGAGCTGTTTTTT.

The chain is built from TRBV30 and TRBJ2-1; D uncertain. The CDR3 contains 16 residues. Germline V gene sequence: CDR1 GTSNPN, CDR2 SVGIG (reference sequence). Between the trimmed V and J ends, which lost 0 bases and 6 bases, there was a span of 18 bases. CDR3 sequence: CAWSVHFLEVSNEQFF. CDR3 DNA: TGTGCCTGGAGTGTACATTTCCTAGAAGTGAGCAATGAGCAGTTCTTC.

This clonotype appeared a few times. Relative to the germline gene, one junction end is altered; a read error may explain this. The CDR3 region is CASSRGSGLFRADGVF. DNA of the CDR3: TGTGCCAGCTCACGGGGGAGTGGTCTATTCCGGGCGGACGGGGTCTTC. The chain joins TRBV18 to TRBJ2-7, with D perhaps assigned TRBD1 or TRBD2 (5 bases each). Germline values: CDR1 KGHSH, CDR2 LQKENI. The CDR3 covers 16 residues. The whole variable domain, filled in from reference TRBV18 and TRBJ2-7, reads NAGVMQNPRHLVRRRGQEARLRCSPMKGHSHVYWYRQLPEEGLKFMVYLQKENIIDESGMPKERFSAEFPKEGPSILRIQQVVRGDSAAYFCASSRGSGLFRADGVFGPGTRLTVT.

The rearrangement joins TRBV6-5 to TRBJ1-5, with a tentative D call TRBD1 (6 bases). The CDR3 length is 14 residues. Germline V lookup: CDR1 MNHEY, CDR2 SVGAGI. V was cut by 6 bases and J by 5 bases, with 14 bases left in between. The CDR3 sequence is CASRRGARDQPQHF. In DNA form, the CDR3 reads TGTGCCAGCAGGAGGGGGGCCCGGGATCAGCCCCAGCATTTT.

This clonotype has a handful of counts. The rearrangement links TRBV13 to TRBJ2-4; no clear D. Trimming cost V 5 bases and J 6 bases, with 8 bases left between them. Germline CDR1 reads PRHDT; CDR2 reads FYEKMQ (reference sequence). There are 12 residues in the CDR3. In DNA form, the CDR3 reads TGTGCCAGCAGCAACACCGTAAACATTCAGTACTTC. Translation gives CASSNTVNIQYF.

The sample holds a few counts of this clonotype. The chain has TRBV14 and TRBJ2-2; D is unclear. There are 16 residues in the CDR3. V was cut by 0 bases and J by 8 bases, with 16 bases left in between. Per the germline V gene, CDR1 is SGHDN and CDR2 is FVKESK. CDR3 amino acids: CASSQDNRARRGELFF. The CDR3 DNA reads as TGTGCCAGCAGCCAAGATAATAGGGCTAGGCGAGGGGAGCTGTTTTTT.

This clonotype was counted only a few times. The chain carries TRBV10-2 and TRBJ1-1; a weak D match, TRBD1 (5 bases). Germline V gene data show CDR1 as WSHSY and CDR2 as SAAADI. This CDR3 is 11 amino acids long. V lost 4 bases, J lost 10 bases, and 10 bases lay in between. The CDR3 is CASSGGLGAFF. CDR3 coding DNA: TGCGCCAGCAGTGGGGGGTTGGGAGCTTTCTTT.